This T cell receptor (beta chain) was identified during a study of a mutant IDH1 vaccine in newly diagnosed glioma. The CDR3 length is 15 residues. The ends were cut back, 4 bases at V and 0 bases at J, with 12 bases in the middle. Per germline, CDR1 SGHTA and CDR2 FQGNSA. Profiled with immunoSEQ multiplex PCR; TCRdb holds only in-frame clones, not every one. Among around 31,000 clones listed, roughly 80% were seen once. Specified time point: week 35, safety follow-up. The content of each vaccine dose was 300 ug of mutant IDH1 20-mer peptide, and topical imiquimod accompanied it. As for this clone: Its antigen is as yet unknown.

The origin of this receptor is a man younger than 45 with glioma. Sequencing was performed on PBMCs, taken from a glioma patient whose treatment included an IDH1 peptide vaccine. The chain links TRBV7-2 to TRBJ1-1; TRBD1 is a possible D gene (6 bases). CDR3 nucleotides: TGTGCCAGCAGCTCTTCTACAGGGTTGAACACTGAAGCTTTCTTT. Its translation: CASSSSTGLNTEAFF.